This T cell receptor beta chain was sequenced in a study of a mutant IDH1 vaccine in newly diagnosed glioma. Study overall: Males made up about 60% and females roughly 40% of treated patients, whose mean age was about 40 years. Study-wide findings and caveats: It seemed that pseudoprogression was not linked to changes in the top peripheral T cell clonotypes.

Here immunoSEQ multiplex PCR was the method, and the copy in TCRdb shows in-frame clones only, minus some. The profile shows approximately 47,000 clones, approximately 90% of them singletons. Notes on this clone: Its target is not known.

The time point here: week 35, safety follow-up. Vaccination used 300 ug of mutant IDH1 20-mer peptide per dose, with topical imiquimod. Trimming stripped 5 bases from V and 4 bases from J, with 8 bases between. The CDR3 runs 12 residues. Germline V gives CDR1 LNHNV, CDR2 YYDKDF (reference sequence). This sequence joins TRBV15 and TRBJ1-2; a weak D match, TRBD1 (6 bases). The sequence was collected from a woman aged 40 to 50 with glioma. The source was PBMCs, collected from a glioma patient whose treatment included an IDH1 peptide vaccine. In DNA, the CDR3 is TGTGCCACCAGCCTGACAGGCTATGGCTACACCTTC. It encodes CATSLTGYGYTF.